This T cell receptor (beta chain) emerged from a study of blood T cell repertoires in COVID-19. This clone has only one observation. As handled by the study authors: Amplification of reference gene primers was used by the study to estimate nucleated cell counts. The protocol was immunoSEQ multiplex PCR, while the TCRdb copy is restricted to in-frame clones and leaves out a portion. V, J and clone size were drawn from that table, and D and trimming were deduced from the DNA. The sample contains a few hundred thousand clones, approximately 87% of which appear only once. Trimming removed 8 bases from V and 2 bases from J; junction bases left unmatched: 4. Per germline, CDR1 LNHNV and CDR2 YYDKDF (reference sequence). The CDR3 sequence is 15 residues long.

The sample was peripheral blood. The TCR originated in a woman aged 45-65 years who had recovered from COVID-19. The V gene is TRBV15, the J gene TRBJ2-7, with TRBD2 identical over 15 bases. CDR3 DNA sequence: TGTGCCACCGGGACTAGCGGGAGGACCGCCTACGAGCAGTACTTC. It yields the protein CATGTSGRTAYEQYF.